The 20 T cell receptor beta chains in this list originate from one sample, sequenced in a study of T cell repertoires in cytomegalovirus infection. Using its own MiXCR run on the reads, TCRdb lists one record per CDR3 protein. This sample carries approximately 320,000 distinct CDR3 sequences, 8% to 10% of them seen once, and the ten largest clones take about 4.5%. Material for sequencing was PBMCs. These receptors came from a human donor in good health (CMV status not recorded). Some clones in this sample may be carry-over from other donors' samples.

J is TRBJ2-2 and V is TRBV29-1, with D perhaps matching TRBD1 (6 bases). The ends were cut back, 7 bases at V and 8 bases at J, with 20 bases in the middle. CDR3 length: 14 amino acids. Germline CDR1 SQVTM, CDR2 ANQGSEA. The CDR3 protein is CSAPRQDRGGELFF. The CDR3 DNA reads as TGCAGCGCCCCGAGACAGGACCGGGGTGGGGAGCTGTTTTTT.

A few counts support this clonotype. V usage is TRBV10-3 and J usage is TRBJ2-7, with TRBD1 matching over 10 bases. There are 12 residues in the CDR3. The V gene's germline CDR1 is ENHRY and CDR2 SYGVKD. V trimming: 11 bases; J trimming: 3 bases; junction bases outside the gene matches: 4. CDR3 loop: CAAGQGHYEQYF. The DNA of the CDR3 is TGTGCCGCGGGACAGGGGCACTACGAGCAGTACTTC.

J is TRBJ2-7 and V is TRBV4-1, with 7 positions matching TRBD1. Germline V gene sequence: CDR1 MGHRA, CDR2 YSYEKL. This CDR3 has 14 amino acids. J was trimmed by 6 bases and V by 0 bases; bases with no gene match: 5. The DNA for the CDR3 is TGCGCCAGCAGCCAAGACAAGGGGGCGCGCGAGCAGTACTTC. This gives the protein CASSQDKGAREQYF.

CDR3 amino acids: CASSAETELTDPPYEQYF. As DNA, the CDR3 is TGTGCCAGCAGCGCCGAGACAGAGCTAACGGACCCCCCCTACGAGCAGTACTTC. The chain links TRBV5-5 to TRBJ2-7, with D maybe TRBD1 (5 bases). Looked up from germline, CDR1 is SGHKS and CDR2 is YYEKEE (reference sequence). With 4 bases removed from V and 2 bases from J, the gap between germline ends came to 25 bases. The CDR3 covers 18 residues. Together with reference TRBV5-5 and TRBJ2-7, the CDR3 gives the full variable domain: DAGVTQSPTHLIKTRGQQVTLRCSPISGHKSVSWYQQVLGQGPQFIFQYYEKEERGRGNFPDRFSARQFPNYSSELNVNALLLGDSALYLCASSAETELTDPPYEQYFGPGTRLTVT.

This clonotype was observed a single time. The chain joins TRBV11-3 to TRBJ2-2; tentatively, D is TRBD1 or TRBD2 (5 bases each). Germline CDR1 SGHNT, CDR2 YENEEA. V lost 4 bases and J lost 6, with 21 bases in between. The CDR3 extends over 17 amino acids. CDR3 in amino acids: CASSSQPGQGVAGELFF. The CDR3, as DNA: TGTGCCAGCAGCTCGCAGCCGGGGCAGGGTGTCGCCGGGGAGCTGTTTTTT.

The sample holds many counts of this clonotype. The chain joins TRBV18 to TRBJ2-7; D might be TRBD2 (5 bases). V lost 3 bases and J lost 1, with 19 bases in between. The germline V gene has CDR1 KGHSH and CDR2 LQKENI. The CDR3 contains 17 residues. The CDR3 DNA reads as TGTGCCAGCTCACCGACGGTGCGGGCCGCCGCTTCCTACGAGCAGTACTTC. Its translation: CASSPTVRAAASYEQYF.

V gene TRBV10-3 combines with J gene TRBJ2-7; D is perhaps TRBD1 (5 bases). Trimming took off 9 bases at V and 9 bases at J, with 21 bases between the two ends. The CDR3 covers 13 residues. The germline V gene encodes CDR1 ENHRY and CDR2 SYGVKD. CDR3 DNA sequence: TGTGCCATTCAGGGTGATCTAACTCTGGGGCAGTACTTC. It encodes CAIQGDLTLGQYF.

This clonotype has a handful of counts. The chain employs TRBV6-1 and TRBJ2-1; 7 bases are shared with TRBD1. This CDR3 spans 15 amino acids. The germline V gene encodes CDR1 MNHNS and CDR2 SASEGT. The V gene end was trimmed by 6 bases and the J gene end by 4 bases; junction bases not matched to a gene: 9. CDR3 sequence reads: CASRHRDRNYNEQFF. In DNA, the CDR3 is TGTGCCAGCAGGCACCGGGACAGAAATTACAATGAGCAGTTCTTC.

As regards this clonotype: The final CDR3 position lacks the conserved phenylalanine or tryptophan, pointing to a likely read error. The rearrangement joins TRBV19 to TRBJ1-1; 8 nucleotides line up with TRBD1. The CDR3 covers 15 residues. Germline assignment: CDR1 LNHDA and CDR2 SQIVND (reference sequence). V lost 6 bases, J lost 10 bases, and 16 bases stayed unmatched. Here the CDR3 DNA reads TGTGCCAGTAGGTCGGACAGGGTCGAAGTTAAAGGAGCTTTCTCT. Translation: CASRSDRVEVKGAFS.

The chain has TRBV15 and TRBJ2-7; D is possibly TRBD2 (5 bases). V was pared by 5 bases and J by 2 bases, with 16 bases between. CDR1 is LNHNV, CDR2 YYDKDF, per germline (reference sequence). This CDR3 is built from 15 residues. The CDR3 spells CATSGNRGGPYEQYF. The DNA of the CDR3 is TGTGCCACCAGCGGAAACCGCGGAGGACCCTACGAGCAGTACTTC. The full variable domain, rest sourced from reference TRBV15 and TRBJ2-7, is DAMVIQNPRYQVTQFGKPVTLSCSQTLNHNVMYWYQQKSSQAPKLLFHYYDKDFNNEADTPDNFQSRRPNTSFCFLDIRSPGLGDTAMYLCATSGNRGGPYEQYFGPGTRLTVT.

This clonotype has only a few counts. CDR3 sequence reads: CASSSTDGPTNEQFF. CDR3 bases: TGTGCCAGCAGCTCAACTGATGGACCCACCAATGAGCAGTTCTTC. V usage is TRBV7-9 and J usage is TRBJ2-1; D unresolved. V lost 4 bases and J lost 6, with 16 bases in between. This CDR3 is built from 15 residues. Germline V CDR1 and CDR2: SEHNR, FQNEAQ (reference sequence).

This clonotype was seen at least ten times. V is TRBV7-8 and J is TRBJ1-2; TRBD1 matches 7 bases. The CDR3 consists of 16 residues. CDR1 is SGHVS, CDR2 FQNEAQ, per germline. After removal of 5 bases from V and 4 bases from J, the junction contained 13 bases not matched to a gene. CDR3 sequence reads: CASSRDVTGQFYGYTF. The CDR3 region has the DNA TGTGCCAGCAGCCGAGACGTAACGGGACAGTTCTATGGCTACACCTTC.

This clonotype was counted only a few times. This sequence joins TRBV12-3 or TRBV12-4 and TRBJ1-1; D unclear. The V gene lost 5 bases and the J gene lost 1 base, with 11 bases spanning the gap. CDR3 size: 14 residues. The CDR3 nucleotides are TGTGCCAGCAGTGCCCCTCCTGGGAACACTGAAGCTTTCTTT. Its translation: CASSAPPGNTEAFF.

This clonotype was recorded a few times. This rearrangement joins TRBV6-2 or TRBV6-3 to TRBJ2-7; D perhaps matches TRBD1 (5 bases). Trimming shortened V by 7 bases and J by 1 base, and 17 bases separated the two germline ends. CDR3 length: 15 residues. CDR1 and CDR2 from the germline V gene are MNHEY and SVGEGT. The CDR3 loop is CASISQGARSYEQYF. DNA for the CDR3: TGTGCCAGCATCTCCCAGGGCGCGAGGTCCTACGAGCAGTACTTC.

This clonotype was observed at least ten times. For the CDR3, the DNA is TGTGCCAGCAGCCTGAAATGGATCTCTGGAAACACCATATATTTT. Amino acid sequence: CASSLKWISGNTIYF. The gene calls are TRBV12-3 or TRBV12-4 and TRBJ1-3; no clear D. CDR3 length equals 15 residues. V shed 6 bases and J shed 0 bases, with 12 bases lying between them.

This clonotype was seen ten or more times. This chain links TRBV7-2 with TRBJ1-6; possibly TRBD1 for D (5 bases). Germline V CDR1 and CDR2: SGHTA, FQGNSA. Trimming pared 2 bases from V and 5 bases from J, leaving 13 bases between. The CDR3 spans 16 residues. CDR3 nucleotides: TGTGCCAGCAGCTTAACGGCCTGGGGCAATAATTCACCCCTCCACTTT. It is translated as CASSLTAWGNNSPLHF.

This clonotype was seen at least ten times. The J gene is TRBJ2-2, the V gene TRBV7-2; no clear D gene. The CDR3 has 14 residues. V was shortened by 5 bases and J by 6 bases, with 13 bases between the two germline ends. CDR1 is SGHTA and CDR2 is FQGNSA in the germline V gene. The CDR3 protein is CASSLQRMAGELFF. Here the CDR3 DNA reads TGTGCCAGCAGCCTCCAACGGATGGCCGGGGAGCTGTTTTTT.

This clonotype was seen many times. The chain links TRBV7-2 to TRBJ2-2, with 10 bases fitting TRBD2. V dropped 2 bases and J dropped 4; count of bases not matched to a gene: 10. This CDR3 spans 18 amino acids. Germline values: CDR1 SGHTA, CDR2 FQGNSA. As DNA, the CDR3 is TGTGCCAGCAGCTTATCTAGCGGGGGTGCCCCGGGCACCGGGGAGCTGTTTTTT. Its translation: CASSLSSGGAPGTGELFF.

The rearrangement links TRBV19 to TRBJ2-1; 9 bases line up with TRBD2. The CDR3 sequence is 16 residues long. J was trimmed by 4 bases and V by 3 bases; bases with no gene match: 7. CDR1 and CDR2 (germline): LNHDA, SQIVND (reference sequence). CDR3 loop: CASSIHSGGGYNEQFF. The CDR3 DNA follows: TGTGCCAGTAGTATCCATAGCGGGGGTGGTTACAATGAGCAGTTCTTC.

This clonotype occurred a few times. The chain combines TRBV11-1 with TRBJ1-1, with D perhaps matching TRBD1 (5 bases). Trimming pared 2 bases from V and 5 bases from J, leaving 24 bases between. This CDR3 spans 18 amino acids. The germline V gene has CDR1 SGHAT and CDR2 FQDESV (reference sequence). The CDR3 spells CASSLNTRAGSLGTEAFF. The CDR3 DNA reads as TGTGCCAGCAGCTTAAATACCAGGGCTGGATCCCTCGGAACTGAAGCTTTCTTT.